These 16 T cell receptor beta chains originate from one sample sequenced in a study of T cells in Graves' hyperthyroidism and ophthalmopathy. Amplification yielded TCR beta CDR3 regions, with RNA transcripts as the source. HTBI primers were the set used in a first-round RT-PCR of the TCR CDR3. Each CDR3 protein is one row after TCRdb ran MiXCR on the multiplex PCR reads. The sample has 450,000 to 700,000 distinct CDR3 sequences, just over 45% seen once. Sequencing was done on a sample of peripheral blood or thyroid tissue (not recorded which). Receptors originate from an adult woman with Graves' disease, either hyperthyroidism or ophthalmopathy (not recorded which).

This clonotype was seen repeatedly, ten times or more. This chain connects TRBV7-9 to TRBJ2-7, with a tentative D call TRBD2 (5 bases). This CDR3 is built from 17 residues. CDR1 and CDR2 (germline): SEHNR, FQNEAQ (reference sequence). V was clipped by 1 base and J by 2 bases, with 18 bases between them. For the CDR3, the DNA is TGTGCCAGCAGCTTAGGGGCTAGCAGCCCAATAGCCTACGAGCAGTACTTC. Translating gives CASSLGASSPIAYEQYF.

This clonotype was observed many times. The chain links TRBV5-5 to TRBJ1-2; no firm D call. V shed 3 bases and J shed 8 bases, with 11 bases lying between them. The CDR3 has 12 amino acids. CDR1 is SGHKS, CDR2 YYEKEE, per germline (reference sequence). The CDR3 spells CASSWGDGGYTF. Here the CDR3 DNA reads TGTGCCAGCAGCTGGGGAGATGGCGGCTACACCTTC.

The J gene is TRBJ2-3, the V gene TRBV19; D uncertain. The germline V gene encodes CDR1 LNHDA and CDR2 SQIVND (reference sequence). The CDR3 extends over 14 amino acids. Between the trimmed V and J ends, which lost 4 bases and 6 bases, there was a span of 14 bases. CDR3 residues: CASSNPSKPDTQYF. CDR3 in DNA: TGTGCCAGTAGTAACCCTTCGAAGCCTGATACGCAGTATTTT.

V usage is TRBV4-2 and J usage is TRBJ2-5; 8 bases line up with TRBD1. Trimming took 4 bases from V and 9 from J; bases not matched to a gene: 1. In germline, CDR1 is LGHNA, CDR2 YNFKEQ. The CDR3 runs 11 residues. The CDR3 loop reads CASSLQGAQYF. In DNA form, the CDR3 reads TGTGCCAGCAGCCTACAGGGGGCCCAGTACTTC.

The chain recombines TRBV29-1 with TRBJ1-6; possibly TRBD1 for D (6 bases). Germline values: CDR1 SQVTM, CDR2 ANQGSEA. The V gene lost 8 bases and the J gene lost 11 bases, with 10 bases spanning the gap. The CDR3 is made up of 10 amino acids. CDR3 amino acids: CSLQGAPLHF. The CDR3 nucleotides read TGCAGCCTACAGGGCGCACCCCTCCACTTT.

This clonotype appeared many times. The chain has TRBV28 and TRBJ1-6; no clear D gene. The V end was cut by 4 bases, the J end by 3 bases, with 10 bases between. The CDR3 length is 15 residues. Germline V CDR1 and CDR2: MDHEN, SYDVKM. The CDR3 region has the DNA TGTGCCAGCAGTTCCAGCCTTCTCTATAATTCACCCCTCCACTTT. This codes for CASSSSLLYNSPLHF.

The chain carries TRBV2 and TRBJ1-1; weak D call: TRBD1 (5 bases). V lost 2 bases, J lost 5 bases, and 12 bases lay in between. CDR1 SNHLY and CDR2 FYNNEI come from the germline V gene. The CDR3 contains 14 residues. In DNA form, the CDR3 reads TGTGCCAGCAGTGAATTCCAGGGAGGGACTGAAGCTTTCTTT. As protein: CASSEFQGGTEAFF. The full variable domain, in which reference TRBV2 and TRBJ1-1 provide the parts outside the CDR3, is EPEVTQTPSHQVTQMGQEVILRCVPISNHLYFYWYRQILGQKVEFLVSFYNNEISEKSEIFDDQFSVERPDGSNFTLKIRSTKLEDSAMYFCASSEFQGGTEAFFGQGTRLTVV.

The V gene is TRBV18, the J gene TRBJ2-7; 8 positions match TRBD1. Germline V gene sequence: CDR1 KGHSH, CDR2 LQKENI. The junction had 10 bases not matched to a gene; V was cut back by 3 bases and J by 6 bases. The length of the CDR3 is 15 residues. CDR3 in amino acids: CASSPFSGQGREQYF. The CDR3 DNA follows: TGTGCCAGCTCACCGTTCTCAGGACAGGGACGCGAGCAGTACTTC.

To note about this clonotype: A much larger clone differs from this one at a single base, so this may be a read error. V is TRBV7-9 and J is TRBJ1-6; 9 nucleotides line up with TRBD1. The CDR3 has 15 amino acids. After removal of 3 bases from V and 7 bases from J, the junction contained 4 bases not matched to a gene. Germline V gene data show CDR1 as SEHNR and CDR2 as FQNEAQ (reference sequence). The CDR3 region is CASSLGQGHNSPLHF. CDR3 coding DNA: TGTGCCAGCAGCTTGGGACAGGGCCACAATTCACCCCTCCACTTT.

The chain combines TRBV10-3 with TRBJ2-5, with a possible D match to TRBD1 (6 bases). This CDR3 has 13 residues. Germline V lookup: CDR1 ENHRY, CDR2 SYGVKD. Trimming pared 10 bases from V and 4 bases from J, leaving 16 bases between. The CDR3 sequence is CATRGQGPETQYF. The CDR3 nucleotides read TGTGCCACAAGGGGACAAGGCCCAGAGACCCAGTACTTC.

This chain joins TRBV7-3 and TRBJ2-7, with 7 bases identical to TRBD2. J gave up 3 bases and V 1 base, and 6 bases lay outside the gene matches. This CDR3 region has 15 residues. Germline CDR1 SGHTA, CDR2 FQGTGA. The CDR3 loop is CASSLRGGRDYEQYF. For the CDR3, the DNA is TGTGCCAGCAGCTTAAGGGGCGGGAGAGACTACGAGCAGTACTTC.

This clonotype came up a few times. This chain uses TRBV10-3 with TRBJ1-5; 9 nucleotides line up with TRBD1. J gave up 7 bases and V 7 bases, and 5 bases lay outside the gene matches. Germline CDR1 ENHRY, CDR2 SYGVKD. CDR3 length: 13 amino acids. The CDR3 region is CAITGTGMQPQHF. The CDR3 DNA reads as TGTGCCATCACCGGGACAGGGATGCAGCCCCAGCATTTT.

This clonotype was observed many times. J is TRBJ1-1 and V is TRBV10-2, with 9 bases fitting TRBD1. Germline CDR1 and CDR2: WSHSY and SAAADI. The CDR3 contains 14 residues. With V trimmed by 8 bases and J by 1 base, 5 bases remained unmatched. Here the CDR3 reads CASQGQGENTEAFF. CDR3 coding DNA: TGCGCCAGCCAGGGACAGGGAGAGAACACTGAAGCTTTCTTT.

This clonotype was seen repeatedly, ten times or more. In nucleotides, the CDR3 is TGTGCCTGGAGTGTAGTTAGAGAGACCCAGTACTTC. Protein product: CAWSVVRETQYF. This chain joins TRBV30 and TRBJ2-5; D remains ambiguous. V shed 0 bases and J shed 4 bases, with 6 bases lying between them. Germline V gene lookup returns CDR1 GTSNPN and CDR2 SVGIG (reference sequence). This CDR3 has 12 amino acids. The full variable domain, completed using reference TRBV30 and TRBJ2-5, is SQTIHQWPATLVQPVGSPLSLECTVEGTSNPNLYWYRQAAGRGLQLLFYSVGIGQISSEVPQNLSASRPQDRQFILSSKKLLLSDSGFYLCAWSVVRETQYFGPGTRLLVL.

The V gene is TRBV19, the J gene TRBJ2-7; the D gene is possibly TRBD1 (5 bases). This CDR3 is built from 13 residues. Germline lookup yields CDR1 LNHDA and CDR2 SQIVND (reference sequence). Trimming cost V 4 bases and J 0 bases, with 7 bases left between them. The CDR3 region has the DNA TGTGCCAGTAGTAACAGGCCCTCCTACGAGCAGTACTTC. As protein: CASSNRPSYEQYF.

In this sample, this clonotype turned up many times. The chain joins TRBV5-4 to TRBJ1-2; a weak D match, TRBD1 (6 bases). Germline V gene lookup returns CDR1 SGHNT and CDR2 YYREEE (reference sequence). The germline V and J ends were trimmed by 3 bases and 11 bases, with 14 bases remaining between them. The CDR3 consists of 12 residues. In nucleotides, the CDR3 is TGTGCCAGCAGCTCACGGACAGAAAAATACACCTTC. Translating gives CASSSRTEKYTF.